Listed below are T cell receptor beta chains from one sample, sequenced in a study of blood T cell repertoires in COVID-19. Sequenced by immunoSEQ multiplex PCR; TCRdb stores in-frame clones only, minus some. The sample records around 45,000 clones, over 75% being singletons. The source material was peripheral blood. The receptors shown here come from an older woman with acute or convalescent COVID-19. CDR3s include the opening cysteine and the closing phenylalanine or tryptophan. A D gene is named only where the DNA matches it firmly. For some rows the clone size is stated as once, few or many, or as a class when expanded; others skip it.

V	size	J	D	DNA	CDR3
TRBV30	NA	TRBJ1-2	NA	TGTGCCTGGAGTAGCCGCCCACGGAGGTCTGGCTACACCTTC	CAWSSRPRRSGYTF
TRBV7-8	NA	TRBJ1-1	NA	TGTGCCAGCAGCTTTTCAGGGTCGAACACTGAAGCTTTCTTT	CASSFSGSNTEAFF
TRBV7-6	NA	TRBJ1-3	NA	TGTGCCAGCGCAAGAGGGACTGGAAACACCATATATTTT	CASARGTGNTIYF
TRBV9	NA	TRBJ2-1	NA	TGTGCCAGCAGCACACGGAGCTCCTACAATGAGCAGTTCTTC	CASSTRSSYNEQFF
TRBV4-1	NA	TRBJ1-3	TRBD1	TGCGCCAGCAGCCCCTCGGGGACAGGGGTAAGCTCTGGAAACACCATATATTTT	CASSPSGTGVSSGNTIYF
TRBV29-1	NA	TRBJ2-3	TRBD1	TGCAGCGTTGATGGGAGGACAGGGGGGTTGGCAGATACGCAGTATTTT	CSVDGRTGGLADTQYF
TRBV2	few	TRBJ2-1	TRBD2	TGTGCCAGCAGTCAGACTAGCGGGGGGCTCTCCTACAATGAGCAGTTCTTC	CASSQTSGGLSYNEQFF
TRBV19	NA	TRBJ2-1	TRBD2	TGTGCCAGTAGTTACCGGGGGGGTAGTGAGCAGTTCTTC	CASSYRGGSEQFF
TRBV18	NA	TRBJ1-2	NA	TGTGCCAGCTCACCCGAAAGCAACTATGGCTACACCTTC	CASSPESNYGYTF
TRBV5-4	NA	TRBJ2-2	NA	TGTGCCAGCAGCTCTACCGGGAGAACGAACACCGGGGAGCTGTTTTTT	CASSSTGRTNTGELFF
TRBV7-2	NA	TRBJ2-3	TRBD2	TGTGCCGAGAGTGCGGGGGGGGTCACAGATACGCAGTATTTT	CAESAGGVTDTQYF
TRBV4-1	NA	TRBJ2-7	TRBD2	TGCGCCAGCAGCCAAGATGGGGGGGGTGTATCCTACGAGCAGTACTTC	CASSQDGGGVSYEQYF
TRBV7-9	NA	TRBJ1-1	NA	TGTGCCAGCAGCTTAGGGAACCTAGACCACTCTGAAGCTTTCTTT	CASSLGNLDHSEAFF
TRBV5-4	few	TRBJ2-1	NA	TGTGCCAGCAGCTCGGGACTCGACGTCAATGAGCAGTTCTTC	CASSSGLDVNEQFF
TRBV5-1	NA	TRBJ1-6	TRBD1	TGCGCCAGCAGCTTGGTGTCAGGGGGAGATTCACCCCTCCACTTT	CASSLVSGGDSPLHF
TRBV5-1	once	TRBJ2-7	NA	TGCGCCAGCAGCTTGGCGGGGAGCTACGAGCAGTACTTC	CASSLAGSYEQYF
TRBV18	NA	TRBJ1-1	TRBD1	TGTGCCAGCTCACCTGGACAGGGGGTCAGTGAAGCTTTCTTT	CASSPGQGVSEAFF
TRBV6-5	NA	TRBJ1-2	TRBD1	TGTGCCAGCAGACCGTCCGGGACAGGGGGAAGTTACACCTTC	CASRPSGTGGSYTF
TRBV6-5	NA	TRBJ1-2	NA	TGTGCCAGCAGTTACAGTCCGCGGGACGGCCAAGTAGGCTACACCTTC	CASSYSPRDGQVGYTF
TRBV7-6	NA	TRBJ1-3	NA	TGTGCCAGCAGCACCGACAGCCGCTCTGGAAACACCATATATTTT	CASSTDSRSGNTIYF
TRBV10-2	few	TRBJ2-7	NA	TGCGCCAGCAGTGACCGGGACAACGCCTACGAGCAGTACTTC	CASSDRDNAYEQYF
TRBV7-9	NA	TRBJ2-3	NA	TGTGCCAGCAGCTTAATGACAGCCTTTGAGGATACGCAGTATTTT	CASSLMTAFEDTQYF
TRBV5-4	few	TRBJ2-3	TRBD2	TGTGCCAGCAGCTTGGACGCGGGGGGGACAGATACGCAGTATTTT	CASSLDAGGTDTQYF
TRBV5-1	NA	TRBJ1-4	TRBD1	TGCGCCAGCAGTCCAGGGACAGGGACCTATAATGAAAAACTGTTTTTT	CASSPGTGTYNEKLFF
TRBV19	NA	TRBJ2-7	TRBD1	TGTGCCAGTAGTATAGGACAGGGTCTCATCTACGAGCAGTACTTC	CASSIGQGLIYEQYF
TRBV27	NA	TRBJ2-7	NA	TGTGCCAGCAGTGGAGGGGTGCAATTTCGGGGCGAGCAGTACTTC	CASSGGVQFRGEQYF
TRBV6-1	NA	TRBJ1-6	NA	TGTGCCAGCAGTGAAGTGGGCGGGGAGGCCAATTCACCCCTCCACTTT	CASSEVGGEANSPLHF
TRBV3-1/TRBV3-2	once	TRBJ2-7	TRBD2	TGTGCCAGCAGCCAGGCTAGCGGTTTGGATCCCTACGAGCAGTACTTC	CASSQASGLDPYEQYF
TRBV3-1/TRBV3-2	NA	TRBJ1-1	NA	TGTGCCAGCAGCCAAGTGGTCAGGGAAGGGGTGAAAGCTTTCTTT	CASSQVVREGVKAFF
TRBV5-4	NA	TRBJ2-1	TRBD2	TGTGCCAGCAGCTGGACTAGCGGGTACAATGAGCAGTTCTTC	CASSWTSGYNEQFF
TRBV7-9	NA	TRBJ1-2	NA	TGTGCCAGCAGCTTGGGCGGGCAGGCTTTCTATGGCTACACCTTC	CASSLGGQAFYGYTF
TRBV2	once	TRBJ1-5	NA	TGTGCCAGCAGTGAAATGGCAGGGGTTAATCAGCCCCAGCATTTT	CASSEMAGVNQPQHF
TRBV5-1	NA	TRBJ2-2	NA	TGCGCCAGCAGTGGGGGGTCGAACACCGGGGAGCTGTTTTTT	CASSGGSNTGELFF
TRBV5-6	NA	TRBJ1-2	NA	TGTGCCAGCAGCTTGCAGGGTGGCTACACCTTC	CASSLQGGYTF
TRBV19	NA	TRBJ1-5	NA	TGTGCCAGTAGTATTACTTCTGGGGGGATGAACAATCAGCCCCAGCATTTT	CASSITSGGMNNQPQHF
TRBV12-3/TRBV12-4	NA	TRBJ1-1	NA	TGTGCCAGCAGTTTAGTCGGGGAAGTAGCTTTCTTT	CASSLVGEVAFF
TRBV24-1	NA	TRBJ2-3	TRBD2	TGTGCCACCAGTGGTGTACTAGCGGGCGAATCCACAGATACGCAGTATTTT	CATSGVLAGESTDTQYF
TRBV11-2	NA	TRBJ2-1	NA	TGTGCCAGCGAGCTTCATGGGCAGGCTTACAATGAGCAGTTCTTC	CASELHGQAYNEQFF
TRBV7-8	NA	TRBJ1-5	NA	TGTGCCAGCAGCCCGCTGACTAGTCAGCCCCAGCATTTT	CASSPLTSQPQHF
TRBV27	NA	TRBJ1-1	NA	TGTGCCAGCAGACCTGGGGGGGGTTTGGACACTGAAGCTTTCTTT	CASRPGGGLDTEAFF
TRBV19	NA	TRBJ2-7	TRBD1	TGTGCCAGTAGCCGGGGACAGGGGGCCTACGAGCAGTACTTC	CASSRGQGAYEQYF
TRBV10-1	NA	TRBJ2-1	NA	TGCGCCAGCAAAAGCGGGCCCGGACCCTACAATGAGCAGTTCTTC	CASKSGPGPYNEQFF
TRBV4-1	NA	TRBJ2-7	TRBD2	TGCGCCAGCAGCCAAGGTCGGGGGGGCGGGTCCGAGCAGTACTTC	CASSQGRGGGSEQYF
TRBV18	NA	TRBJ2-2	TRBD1	TGTGCCAGCTCGACGGGACAGGGAGTCGGGGAGCTGTTTTTT	CASSTGQGVGELFF
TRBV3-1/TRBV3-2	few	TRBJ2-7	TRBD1	TGTGCCAGCAGCCGAACAGGGGGGAACGAGCAGTACTTC	CASSRTGGNEQYF
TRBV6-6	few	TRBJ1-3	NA	TGTGCCAGCGGGGACAACTCTGGAAACACCATATATTTT	CASGDNSGNTIYF
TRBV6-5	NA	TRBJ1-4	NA	TGTGCCAGTGGGGGGGCGGGTGAAAAACTGTTTTTT	CASGGAGEKLFF
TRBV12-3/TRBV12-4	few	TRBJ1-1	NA	TGTGCCAGCAGTTTATATAACACTGAAGCTTTCTTT	CASSLYNTEAFF
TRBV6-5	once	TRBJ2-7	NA	TGTGCCAGCAGCCCATCGGGCTACGAGCAGTACTTC	CASSPSGYEQYF
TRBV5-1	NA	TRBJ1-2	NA	TGCGCCAGCATTTGGGCCTATCGTTCAGGGCAGAACTATGGCTACACCTTC	CASIWAYRSGQNYGYTF
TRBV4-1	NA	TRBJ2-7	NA	TGCGCCAGCAGCCAAGTCGGGGGAGACGAGCAGTACTTC	CASSQVGGDEQYF
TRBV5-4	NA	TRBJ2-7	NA	TGTGCCAGCAGTCCCGCGGGGGCCCATAACGAGCAGTACTTC	CASSPAGAHNEQYF
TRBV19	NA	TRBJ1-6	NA	TGTGCCAGTACAGAGGAGCGGCGTTCAAGCTCCTATAATTCACCCCTCCACTTT	CASTEERRSSSYNSPLHF
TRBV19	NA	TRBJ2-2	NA	TGTGCCAGTAGTATAGATCGGAACACCGGGGAGCTGTTTTTT	CASSIDRNTGELFF
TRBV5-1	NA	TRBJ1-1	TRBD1	TGCGCCAGCAGCTTGGGACAGGGGGTGGACACTGAAGCTTTCTTT	CASSLGQGVDTEAFF
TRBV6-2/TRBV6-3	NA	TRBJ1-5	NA	TGTGCCAGCAGTTACCGTCCCAGGAATAGCAATCAGCCCCAGCATTTT	CASSYRPRNSNQPQHF
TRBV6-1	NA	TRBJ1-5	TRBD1	TGTGCCAGCAGTGGGGACAGGGAAGGGAGCAATCAGCCCCAGCATTTT	CASSGDREGSNQPQHF
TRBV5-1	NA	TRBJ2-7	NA	TGCGCCAGCAGCCCGGAGGGGGCTAGATACGAGCAGTACTTC	CASSPEGARYEQYF